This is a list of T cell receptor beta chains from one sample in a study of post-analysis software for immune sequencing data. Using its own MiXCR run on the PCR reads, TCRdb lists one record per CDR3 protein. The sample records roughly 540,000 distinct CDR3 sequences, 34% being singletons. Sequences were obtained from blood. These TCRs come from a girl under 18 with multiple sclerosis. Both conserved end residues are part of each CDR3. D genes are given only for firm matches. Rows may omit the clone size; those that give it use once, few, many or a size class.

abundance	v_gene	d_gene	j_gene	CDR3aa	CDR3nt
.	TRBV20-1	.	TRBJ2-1	CSGEVNSYNEQFF	TGCAGTGGTGAGGTTAACTCCTACAATGAGCAGTTCTTC
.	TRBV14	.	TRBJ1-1	CTSSQGTYLGAFF	TGTACCAGCAGCCAAGGGACATACCTCGGAGCTTTCTTT
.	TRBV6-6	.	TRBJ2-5	CASRRDGIRYF	TGTGCCAGCAGGCGGGACGGGATTCGGTACTTC
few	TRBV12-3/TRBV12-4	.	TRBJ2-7	CASTLRDGGEQYF	TGTGCCAGCACCCTCAGGGACGGAGGGGAGCAGTACTTC
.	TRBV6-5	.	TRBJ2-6	CASSYSILWASSGANVLTF	TGTGCCAGCAGTTACTCGATCTTGTGGGCTAGCTCTGGGGCCAACGTCCTGACTTTC
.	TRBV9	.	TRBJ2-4	CASSAAGGGNIQYF	TGTGCCAGCAGCGCCGCAGGTGGGGGGAACATTCAGTACTTC
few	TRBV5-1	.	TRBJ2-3	CASSSEGLYTDTQYF	TGCGCCAGCAGCTCGGAGGGCCTCTACACAGATACGCAGTATTTT
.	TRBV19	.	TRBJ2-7	CASSDPGTTTYEQYF	TGTGCCAGTAGTGATCCCGGGACAACAACCTACGAGCAGTACTTC
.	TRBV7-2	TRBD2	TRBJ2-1	CASSPHGRAGGSNEQFF	TGTGCCAGCAGCCCCCACGGCCGAGCGGGGGGGTCCAATGAGCAGTTCTTC
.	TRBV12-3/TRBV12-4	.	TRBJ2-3	CASRRGGPDTQYF	TGTGCCAGCAGGAGGGGGGGCCCAGATACGCAGTATTTT
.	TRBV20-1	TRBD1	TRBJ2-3	CSARVLSLGQGPFTDTQYF	TGCAGTGCTAGAGTTCTTTCCCTGGGACAGGGCCCATTCACAGATACGCAGTATTTT
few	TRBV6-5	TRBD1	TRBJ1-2	CASSPTGGALGGYTF	TGTGCCAGCAGCCCGACAGGGGGCGCTCTGGGGGGCTACACCTTC
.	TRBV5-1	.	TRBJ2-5	CASSLMGSEGTQYF	TGCGCCAGCAGCTTGATGGGGAGTGAGGGGACCCAGTACTTC
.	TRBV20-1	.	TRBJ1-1	CSAGAADGTEAFF	TGCAGTGCTGGAGCCGCCGACGGCACTGAAGCTTTCTTT
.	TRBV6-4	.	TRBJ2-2	CASSGEGSNGTGELFF	TGTGCCAGCAGTGGCGAAGGATCGAACGGCACCGGGGAGCTGTTTTTT
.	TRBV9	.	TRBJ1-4	CASSVAGPGIEKLFF	TGTGCCAGCAGCGTAGCAGGACCAGGGATCGAAAAACTGTTTTTT
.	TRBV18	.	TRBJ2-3	CASSPFSLNTDTQYF	TGTGCCAGCTCACCCTTCTCCCTAAACACAGATACGCAGTATTTT
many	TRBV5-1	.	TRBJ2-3	CASSFPGSDTQYF	TGTGCCAGCAGCTTTCCAGGGTCCGATACGCAGTATTTT
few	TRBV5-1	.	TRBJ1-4	CASSLGLLTEANEKLFF	TGCGCCAGCAGCTTGGGACTGCTTACGGAAGCTAATGAAAAACTGTTTTTT
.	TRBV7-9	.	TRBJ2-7	CASSSHGYEQYF	TGTGCCAGCAGCTCCCATGGGTACGAGCAGTACTTC
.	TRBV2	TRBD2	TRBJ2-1	CASSGGLAGGFYNEQFF	TGTGCCAGCAGCGGAGGGCTAGCGGGGGGTTTCTACAATGAGCAGTTCTTC
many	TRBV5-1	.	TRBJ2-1	CASSLAGRLEGFDEQFF	TGCGCCAGCAGCTTGGCCGGACGACTGGAAGGATTTGATGAGCAGTTCTTC
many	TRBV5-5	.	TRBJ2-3	CASSLGFRDTDTQYF	TGTGCCAGCAGCTTGGGGTTCCGGGACACAGATACGCAGTATTTT
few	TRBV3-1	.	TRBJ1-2	CASSQDPRRGVLGYTF	TGTGCCAGCAGCCAAGATCCGCGTCGCGGTGTTCTTGGCTACACCTTC
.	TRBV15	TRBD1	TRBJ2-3	CATREGTGPEYTQYF	TGTGCCACCAGAGAGGGGACAGGCCCTGAGTATACGCAGTATTTT
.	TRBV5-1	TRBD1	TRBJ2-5	CASSPGQDRETQYF	TGCGCCAGCAGCCCGGGACAGGACCGAGAGACCCAGTACTTC
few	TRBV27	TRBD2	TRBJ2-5	CASSLGGLVGETQYF	TGTGCCAGCAGTTTAGGGGGACTAGTCGGCGAGACCCAGTACTTC
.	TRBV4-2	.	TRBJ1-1	CASSQDRFANTEAFF	TGTGCCAGCAGCCAAGATCGTTTTGCGAACACTGAAGCTTTCTTT
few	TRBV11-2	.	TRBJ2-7	CASTWGGVPDIEQYF	TGTGCCAGCACCTGGGGCGGGGTCCCGGATATCGAGCAGTACTTC
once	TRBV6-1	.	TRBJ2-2	CASKSRTSDLLKKRTGELFF	TGTGCCAGCAAGTCCCGAACTTCGGACCTCCTTAAAAAACGCACCGGGGAGCTGTTTTTT
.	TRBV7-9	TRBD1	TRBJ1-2	CASSLERQGYGYTF	TGTGCCAGCAGCTTAGAGCGACAGGGCTATGGCTACACCTTC
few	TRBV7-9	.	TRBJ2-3	CASSYLTVNTDTQYF	TGTGCCAGCAGTTACCTGACAGTTAACACAGATACGCAGTATTTT
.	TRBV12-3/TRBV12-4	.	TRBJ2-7	CASSLSGFHEQYF	TGTGCCAGCAGTTTGAGTGGATTTCACGAGCAGTACTTC
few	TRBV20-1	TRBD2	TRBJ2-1	CSAPRLAGGGSYNEQFF	TGCAGTGCTCCCCGACTAGCGGGGGGTGGCTCCTACAATGAGCAGTTCTTC
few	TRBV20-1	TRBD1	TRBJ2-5	CSAQIRRDRGSETQYF	TGCAGTGCCCAAATTCGACGGGACAGGGGATCGGAGACCCAGTACTTC
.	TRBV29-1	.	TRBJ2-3	CSVLEKTGDTQYF	TGCAGCGTTCTGGAGAAAACTGGAGATACGCAGTATTTT
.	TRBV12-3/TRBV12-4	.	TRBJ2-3	CASSFGGAGTDTQYF	TGTGCCAGCAGTTTTGGGGGGGCAGGGACAGATACGCAGTATTTT
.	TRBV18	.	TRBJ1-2	CASSPLRDIEYGHTF	TGTGCCAGCTCACCACTGCGGGATATTGAGTATGGCCACACCTTC
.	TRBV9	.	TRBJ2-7	CASSVAGISYEQYF	TGTGCCAGCAGCGTAGCTGGGATCTCCTACGAGCAGTACTTC
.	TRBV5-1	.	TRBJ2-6	CASSLEAGRGSGANVLTF	TGCGCCAGCAGCTTGGAGGCAGGGAGAGGGTCTGGGGCCAACGTCCTGACTTTC
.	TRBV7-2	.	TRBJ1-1	CASSAWRNTEAFF	TGTGCCAGCAGCGCCTGGAGGAACACTGAAGCTTTCTTT
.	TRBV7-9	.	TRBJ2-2	CASRGAAGELFF	TGTGCCAGCAGGGGGGCCGCAGGGGAGCTGTTTTTT
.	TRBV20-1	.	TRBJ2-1	CSAREGGGFYNEQFF	TGCAGTGCTAGAGAGGGAGGGGGGTTCTACAATGAGCAGTTCTTC
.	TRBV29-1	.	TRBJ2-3	CSVPQASTSTDTQYF	TGCAGCGTTCCTCAGGCCTCCACTAGCACAGATACGCAGTATTTT
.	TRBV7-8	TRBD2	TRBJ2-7	CASSPLGAGDHYEQYF	TGTGCCAGCAGCCCCCTCGGAGCGGGGGACCACTACGAGCAGTACTTC
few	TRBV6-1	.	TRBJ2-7	CASSTTGPPYEQYF	TGTGCCAGCAGTACGACAGGACCCCCCTACGAGCAGTACTTC
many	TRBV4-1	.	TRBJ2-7	CASSLSQGTYEQYF	TGCGCCAGCAGCCTAAGCCAGGGGACCTACGAGCAGTACTTC
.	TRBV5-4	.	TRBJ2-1	CASSLTMSEQFF	TGTGCCAGCAGCTTAACGATGAGTGAGCAGTTCTTC
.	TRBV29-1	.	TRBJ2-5	CSAVPGPETQYF	TGCAGCGCGGTTCCAGGGCCGGAGACCCAGTACTTC
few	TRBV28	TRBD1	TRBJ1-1	CASDTGTVNTEAFF	TGTGCCAGCGATACCGGGACAGTGAACACTGAAGCTTTCTTT
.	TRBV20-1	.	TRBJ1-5	CSARDGMVDQPQHF	TGCAGTGCTAGGGACGGCATGGTAGATCAGCCCCAGCATTTT
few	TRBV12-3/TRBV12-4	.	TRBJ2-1	CARVWGPSGNEQFF	TGTGCCCGCGTTTGGGGTCCCTCTGGTAATGAGCAGTTCTTC
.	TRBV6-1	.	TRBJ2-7	CASISNWGAHEQYF	TGTGCCAGCATCTCAAATTGGGGGGCCCACGAGCAGTACTTC
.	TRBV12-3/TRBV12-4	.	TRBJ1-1	CASTQWNTEAFF	TGTGCCAGCACCCAATGGAACACTGAAGCTTTCTTT
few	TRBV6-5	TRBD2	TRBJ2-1	CATLRRLAVYNEQFF	TGTGCCACCCTTAGGAGACTAGCGGTCTACAATGAGCAGTTCTTC
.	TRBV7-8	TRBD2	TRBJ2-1	CASLRGRGAPYNEQFF	TGTGCCAGTCTTCGAGGGCGGGGGGCACCATACAATGAGCAGTTCTTC
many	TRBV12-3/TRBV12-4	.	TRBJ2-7	CASSLKGTEQYF	TGTGCCAGCAGTTTGAAAGGTACCGAGCAGTACTTC
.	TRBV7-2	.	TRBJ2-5	CASSWDLGETQYF	TGTGCCAGCAGCTGGGACTTGGGGGAGACCCAGTACTTC
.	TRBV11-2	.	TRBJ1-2	CASSYSGDYGYTF	TGTGCCAGCAGCTACTCAGGGGACTATGGCTACACCTTC